This TCR beta chain was documented in a study of response to subunit inactivated influenza vaccine. One entry per CDR3 protein, called by TCRdb with MiXCR from the RT-PCR reads. Of hundreds of thousands of distinct CDR3 sequences in the sample, over 9% are singletons; the top ten hold 11%. CDR3 length equals 14 residues. V lost 5 bases, J lost 3 bases, and 11 bases lay in between. The sample was also reused in another study, on T cells expressing NK-cell markers. That paper states: TCR beta cDNA was generated via 5'RACE template switching incorporating UMIs. One of eight sequenced donors was HCMV-seronegative; the other seven were seropositive. The dominant NKG2C+ clonotypes represented 1.0-7.0% of CD8+ T cells in six donors. These clonotypes, the leaders elsewhere, also led the CD3+CD56-NKG2C+ fraction in several donors.

The specimen was PBMCs from blood, collected on the day of vaccination. V gene TRBV12-3 or TRBV12-4 combines with J gene TRBJ1-5, with D uncertain. This receptor was taken from a man between 50 and 59 years old who received an inactivated influenza vaccine. CDR3 in DNA: TGTGCCAGCAGTATTACCCGGGACAATCAGCCCCAGCATTTT. Protein: CASSITRDNQPQHF.